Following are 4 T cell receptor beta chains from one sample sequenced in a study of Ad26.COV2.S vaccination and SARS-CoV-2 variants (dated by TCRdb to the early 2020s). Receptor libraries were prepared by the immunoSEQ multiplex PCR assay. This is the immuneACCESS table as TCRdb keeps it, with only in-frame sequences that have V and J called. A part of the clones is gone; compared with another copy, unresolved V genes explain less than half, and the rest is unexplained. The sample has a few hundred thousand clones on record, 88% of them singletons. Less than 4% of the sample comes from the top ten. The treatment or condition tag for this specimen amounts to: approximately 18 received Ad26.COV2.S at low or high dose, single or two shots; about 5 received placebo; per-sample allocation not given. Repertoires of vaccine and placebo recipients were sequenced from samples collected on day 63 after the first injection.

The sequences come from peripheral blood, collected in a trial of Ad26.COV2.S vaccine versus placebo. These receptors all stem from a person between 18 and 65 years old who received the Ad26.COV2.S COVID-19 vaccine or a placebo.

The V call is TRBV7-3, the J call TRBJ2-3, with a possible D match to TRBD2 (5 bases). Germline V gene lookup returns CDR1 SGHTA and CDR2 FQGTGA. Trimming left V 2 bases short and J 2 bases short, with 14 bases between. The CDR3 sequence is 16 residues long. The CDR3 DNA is TGTGCCAGCAGCTTAGCCCCCGCGGGCTCCACAGATACGCAGTATTTT. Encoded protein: CASSLAPAGSTDTQYF.

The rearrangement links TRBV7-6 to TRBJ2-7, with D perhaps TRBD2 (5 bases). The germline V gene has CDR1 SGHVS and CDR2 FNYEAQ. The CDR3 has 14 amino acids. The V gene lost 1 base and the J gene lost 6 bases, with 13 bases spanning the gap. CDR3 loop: CASSLEGAGPEQYF. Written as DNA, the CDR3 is TGTGCCAGCAGCTTAGAGGGAGCCGGTCCCGAGCAGTACTTC.

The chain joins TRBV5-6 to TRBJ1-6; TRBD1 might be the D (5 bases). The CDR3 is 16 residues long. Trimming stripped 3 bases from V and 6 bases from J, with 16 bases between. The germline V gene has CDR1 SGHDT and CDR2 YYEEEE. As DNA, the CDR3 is TGTGCCAGCAGCTGGGGGGGTAGGCAGATTAATTCACCCCTCCACTTT. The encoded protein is CASSWGGRQINSPLHF.

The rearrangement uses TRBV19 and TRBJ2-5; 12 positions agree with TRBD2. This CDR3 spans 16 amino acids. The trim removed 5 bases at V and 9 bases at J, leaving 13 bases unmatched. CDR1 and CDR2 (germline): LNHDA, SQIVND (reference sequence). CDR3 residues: CASSLITSGGPPAQYF. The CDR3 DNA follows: TGTGCCAGTAGTCTCATAACTAGCGGGGGGCCCCCCGCCCAGTACTTC.